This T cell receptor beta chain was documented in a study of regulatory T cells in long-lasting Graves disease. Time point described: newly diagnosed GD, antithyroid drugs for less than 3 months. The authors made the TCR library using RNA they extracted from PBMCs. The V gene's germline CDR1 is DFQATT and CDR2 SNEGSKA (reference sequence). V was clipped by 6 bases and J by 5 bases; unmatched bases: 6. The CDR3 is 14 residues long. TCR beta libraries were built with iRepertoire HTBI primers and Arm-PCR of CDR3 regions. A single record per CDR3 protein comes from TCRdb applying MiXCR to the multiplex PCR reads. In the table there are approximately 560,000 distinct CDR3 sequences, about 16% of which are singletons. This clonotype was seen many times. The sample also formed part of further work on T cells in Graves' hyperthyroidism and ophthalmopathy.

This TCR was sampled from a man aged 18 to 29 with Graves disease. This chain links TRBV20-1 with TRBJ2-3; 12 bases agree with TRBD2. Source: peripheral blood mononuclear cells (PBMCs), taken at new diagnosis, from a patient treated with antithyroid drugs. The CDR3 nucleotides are TGCAGTGCCAGCCCTAGCGGGAGGGAAGATACGCAGTATTTT. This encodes CSASPSGREDTQYF.